The 29 T cell receptor beta chains given below trace back to one sample, sequenced in a study of tumor-infiltrating lymphocytes in primary liver carcinoma. Between roughly 20 and 32 mg of unsorted bulk tissue served as the source from which RNA and DNA were co-extracted. TCR beta cDNA was reverse-transcribed from roughly 520 ng of total RNA. The reaction used a constant-region primer and ProtoScript II reverse transcriptase. ARM-PCR was slightly modified, and three nested multiplex PCR rounds with it gave rise to the TCR beta libraries. TRBV1-TRBV30 forward primers paired with a C-beta reverse primer were used in the first two PCR rounds, which ran around 10 cycles each. MiXCR, run by TCRdb on the multiplex PCR reads, gives a single entry per CDR3 protein. The data show about 21,000 distinct CDR3 sequences, about 79% seen once. The material sequenced was liver tumor tissue from sampling region 1. Subset noted: tumor region T1, superior pole. These receptors were taken from a woman in her thirties with primary liver carcinoma and hepatitis B virus infection.

This clonotype was found once. The genes are TRBV5-6 and TRBJ2-4; D remains ambiguous. The V end was cut by 4 bases, the J end by 0 bases, with 8 bases between. Germline-derived CDR1 and CDR2 are SGHDT and YYEEEE. CDR3 length equals 14 residues. The CDR3 DNA reads as TGTGCCAGCAGCCAACGGCTAGCCAAAAACATTCAGTACTTC. Residues: CASSQRLAKNIQYF.

Comments on this clonotype: Its ends do not fully match the called genes, so a read error is possible. The rearrangement uses TRBV19 and TRBJ1-1, with D perhaps matching TRBD1 (6 bases). Germline CDR1 LNHDA, CDR2 SQIVND (reference sequence). CDR3 length: 13 amino acids. CDR3 in amino acids: CACSVDRRMRAFF. The CDR3 nucleotides are TGTGCCTGTAGTGTCGACAGGAGGATGAGAGCTTTCTTT.

The rearrangement links TRBV28 to TRBJ2-6; either TRBD1 or TRBD2 may supply D (5 bases each). CDR3 length equals 16 residues. From germline, CDR1 is MDHEN and CDR2 SYDVKM. CDR3 DNA sequence: TGTGTAGGCAGAGGGTTGGGGACCCCGTGGGCCAACGTCCTGACTTTC. The encoded protein is CVGRGLGTPWANVLTF. The full variable domain, in which reference TRBV28 and TRBJ2-6 provide the parts outside the CDR3, is DVKVTQSSRYLVKRTGEKVFLECVQDMDHENMFWYRQDPGLGLRLIYFSYDVKMKEKGDIPEGYSVSREKKERFSLILESASTNQTSMYLCVGRGLGTPWANVLTFGAGSRLTVL.

As concerns this clonotype: No conserved phenylalanine or tryptophan is present at the end of the CDR3, so a read error is the likely explanation. The chain has TRBV2 and TRBJ1-5; a weak D match, TRBD1 (5 bases). CDR1 is SNHLY and CDR2 is FYNNEI in the germline V gene. The CDR3 consists of 14 residues. V gave up 4 bases and J gave up 2 bases, with 9 bases separating them. CDR3 sequence (DNA): TGTGCCAGCAGTGGGGGAGGGGGCAATCAGCCCCAGCATATT. Translated, it gives CASSGGGGNQPQHI.

As for this clonotype: One end of the junction fails to match germline, which may point to a read error. This chain uses TRBV6-5 with TRBJ1-6, with a possible D match to TRBD1 (5 bases). The germline gives CDR1 MNHEY, CDR2 SVGAGI. This CDR3 region has 15 residues. CDR3 region: CTSREMSAPLLPLHF. The CDR3 region has the DNA TGTACCAGCAGGGAAATGAGTGCCCCCCTTTTACCCCTCCACTTT.

This clonotype was counted ten times or more. A read error may be the cause here, since a much bigger clone is one base away. The rearrangement joins TRBV7-9 to TRBJ2-1, with D hard to call. The CDR3 has 13 residues. CDR1 and CDR2 (germline): SEHNR, FQNEAQ (reference sequence). The CDR3 bases are TGTGCCGGCAGCGCCAAAAGCTGGTATGAGCAGTTCTTC. As protein: CAGSAKSWYEQFF.

This clonotype was counted once. The missing conserved phenylalanine or tryptophan at the end of this CDR3 makes a read error likely. The chain couples TRBV2 to TRBJ1-1; no firm D call. Per the germline V gene, CDR1 is SNHLY and CDR2 is FYNNEI. The CDR3 has 14 residues. Here the CDR3 DNA reads TGTGCCAGCAGTGAAGGCCAACTGAACATTGAAGCTTTCTGT. It yields the protein CASSEGQLNIEAFC.

Of note for this clonotype: The junction does not match germline at one end; this may be a read error. This chain connects TRBV7-9 to TRBJ2-7; 9 positions match TRBD2. There are 15 residues in the CDR3. Germline V CDR1 and CDR2: SEHNR, FQNEAQ (reference sequence). The CDR3 coding sequence is TGTACCAGCAGCTGGGGACTAGCCTCACCTTACGAGCGGTACTTC. It specifies CTSSWGLASPYERYF.

Note on this clonotype: A read error may produce the germline difference seen at one junction end. The chain couples TRBV2 to TRBJ2-3; 10 bases are a match to TRBD2. This CDR3 has 17 amino acids. Germline lookup yields CDR1 SNHLY and CDR2 FYNNEI. This CDR3 reads CASSFRASGRYTDTRYF. In DNA, the CDR3 is TGTGCCAGCAGTTTCAGAGCTAGCGGGAGATATACAGATACGCGGTATTTT.

V usage is TRBV19 and J usage is TRBJ2-1; D is perhaps TRBD1 (6 bases). The CDR3 runs 16 residues. Between the trimmed V and J ends, which lost 6 bases and 8 bases, there was a span of 23 bases. CDR1 and CDR2 from the germline V gene are LNHDA and SQIVND (reference sequence). For the CDR3, the DNA is TGTGCCAGTAGACATGTATCGGCCCAGGGGAACGATGAGCAGTTCTTC. Protein sequence: CASRHVSAQGNDEQFF.

This clonotype showed up many times. The chain carries TRBV7-9 and TRBJ2-3, with 7 bases fitting TRBD1. The CDR3 has 16 residues. Germline lookup yields CDR1 SEHNR and CDR2 FQNEAQ (reference sequence). The J segment lost 5 bases and the V segment lost 1 base, leaving 9 bases of the junction unmatched. The CDR3 coding sequence is TGTGCCAGCAGCTTAGAAAGGGGACAGCAAGAAGATACGCAGTATTTT. Amino acid sequence: CASSLERGQQEDTQYF.

Remarks on this clonotype: Lacking the conserved final phenylalanine or tryptophan, this CDR3 likely reflects a read error. V and J are TRBV11-2 and TRBJ1-2; 7 nucleotides line up with TRBD1. The CDR3 loop spans 13 amino acids. V trimming: 7 bases; J trimming: 10 bases; junction bases outside the gene matches: 12. The germline V gene has CDR1 SGHAT and CDR2 FQNNGV. CDR3 DNA: TGTGCCAGCACTCAGGGGGGGAGTGGAGACTACACCATC. Translating gives CASTQGGSGDYTI.

This chain joins TRBV13 and TRBJ1-5; a weak D match, TRBD2 (7 bases). With the DNA end fitting TRBJ2-3 better, the J assignment may be wrong. This CDR3 is 16 amino acids long. Per germline, CDR1 PRHDT and CDR2 FYEKMQ (reference sequence). This CDR3 is CANKRRSGGDNQPQYF. In nucleotides, the CDR3 is TGTGCCAACAAGAGAAGGTCGGGGGGCGACAATCAGCCCCAGTATTTT.

The chain employs TRBV5-1 and TRBJ2-1, with D perhaps TRBD2 (6 bases). The CDR3 runs to 14 residues. The V end lost 6 bases, the J end lost 4 bases, and 14 bases lay between the germline ends. CDR1 is SGHRS, CDR2 YFSETQ, per germline. CDR3 amino acids: CASISNAGYNEQFF. The CDR3 DNA follows: TGCGCCAGCATATCAAACGCGGGGTACAATGAGCAGTTCTTC.

As to this clonotype: The junction shows a germline mismatch at one end, possibly a read error. The chain links TRBV11-2 to TRBJ2-7, with 15 bases identical to TRBD2. Germline V gene data show CDR1 as SGHAT and CDR2 as FQNNGV. The CDR3 loop spans 18 amino acids. CDR3 coding DNA: TGTGCCAGCAGCTTATCCGTTGGACTAGCGGGAGGGTGGTACGAGCAGTATTTC. Translation gives CASSLSVGLAGGWYEQYF.

This clonotype has only one observation. The junction shows a germline mismatch at one end, possibly a read error. This chain links TRBV12-3 or TRBV12-4 with TRBJ2-1; 7 bases map to TRBD2. The CDR3 runs 15 residues. The CDR3 here is CVSSLSGTNGFEQFF. Written as DNA, the CDR3 is TGTGTCAGCAGCCTGTCCGGGACTAACGGATTTGAGCAGTTCTTC.

This clonotype was recorded only once. This sequence joins TRBV6-1 and TRBJ1-2, with D unclear. The CDR3 spans 18 residues. With 2 bases removed from V and 4 bases from J, the gap between germline ends came to 23 bases. In germline, CDR1 is MNHNS, CDR2 SASEGT. The CDR3 loop is CASSERFLVHRSIYGYTF. The CDR3 DNA sequence: TGTGCCAGCAGTGAACGGTTCCTGGTGCATAGATCTATCTATGGCTACACCTTC.

In regard to this clonotype: The CDR3 ends on some other residue instead of the conserved phenylalanine or tryptophan, so this is likely a read error. The chain couples TRBV5-5 to TRBJ1-6; D remains unclear. The CDR3 spans 14 residues. Germline V CDR1 and CDR2: SGHKS, YYEKEE (reference sequence). The V gene lost 0 bases and the J gene lost 9 bases, with 10 bases spanning the gap. CDR3 residues: CASSLDVNISPLHS. The DNA for the CDR3 is TGTGCCAGCAGCTTGGACGTCAATATTTCACCCCTCCACTCT.

Of note for this clonotype: The conserved phenylalanine or tryptophan is not found at the CDR3 terminus, so this likely reflects a read error. This chain uses TRBV4-3 with TRBJ2-7, with D perhaps being TRBD1 or TRBD2 (5 bases each). Germline CDR1 reads LGHNA; CDR2 reads YSLEER. The CDR3 is 18 amino acids. Here the CDR3 DNA reads TGCGCCAACAGCCAAGCTGTGACTGGGGGTCACATTAGCTACGAGCAGTACATC. This sequence encodes CANSQAVTGGHISYEQYI.

The rearrangement links TRBV29-1 to TRBJ1-4; D may be TRBD1 (6 bases). CDR3 size: 14 residues. V gave up 8 bases and J gave up 5 bases, with 18 bases separating them. Germline V gene sequence: CDR1 SQVTM, CDR2 ANQGSEA. The CDR3 loop reads CSIGSTGQNEKLFF. The DNA of the CDR3 is TGCAGCATTGGAAGTACAGGGCAAAATGAAAAACTGTTTTTT.

Remarks on this clonotype: One end of the junction does not line up with germline, which may come from a read error. V is TRBV6-5 and J is TRBJ2-1, with D unresolved. This CDR3 comprises 15 residues. CDR1 is MNHEY, CDR2 SVGAGI, per germline. CDR3 in amino acids: CASSVVSSPYNEQFF. CDR3 nucleotide sequence: TGTGCCAGCAGTGTCGTGAGTAGCCCCTACAATGAGCAGTTCTTT.

In the case of this clonotype: Its ends do not fully match the called genes, so a read error is possible. V is TRBV6-6 and J is TRBJ2-3, with TRBD2 matching over 8 bases. Germline V lookup: CDR1 MNHNY, CDR2 SVGAGI (reference sequence). The CDR3 spans 17 residues. CDR3 region: CGSSSTLDRGGQIGQYF. The CDR3 DNA reads as TGTGGCAGCAGTTCCACCTTAGATCGGGGGGGCCAGATAGGGCAGTATTTT.

The V call is TRBV11-2, the J call TRBJ2-3; D may correspond to TRBD1 or TRBD2 (6 bases each). Germline V CDR1 and CDR2: SGHAT, FQNNGV. This CDR3 region has 16 residues. Trimming took 5 bases from V and 8 from J, leaving 23 bases between them. DNA of the CDR3: TGTGCCAGCAGCCGGACGCAACAGGGACGGGGAGGTACGCAGTATTTT. This encodes CASSRTQQGRGGTQYF.

As for this clonotype: A read error may be the cause here, since a much bigger clone is one base away. The chain has TRBV2 and TRBJ2-7; no clear D gene. The germline gives CDR1 SNHLY, CDR2 FYNNEI. The V and J ends lost 7 bases and 3 bases respectively, with 13 bases between them. The CDR3 is made up of 13 amino acids. This CDR3 reads CASTLARNYEQYF. In DNA form, the CDR3 reads TGTGCCAGCACCTTGGCCCGTAACTACGAGCAGTACTTC.

Comment on this clonotype: Compared with germline, one end of the junction differs, possibly owing to a read error. V usage is TRBV11-3 and J usage is TRBJ2-2; TRBD2 is a possible D gene (8 bases). This CDR3 region has 15 residues. CDR1 is SGHNT and CDR2 is YENEEA in the germline V gene. Here the CDR3 reads CASNLREGAPGEPFF. Written as DNA, the CDR3 is TGCGCCAGCAACCTTCGGGAGGGGGCCCCCGGGGAGCCGTTTTTT.

On this clonotype itself: The junction differs from germline at one of its ends, possibly a read error. The CDR3 is CASSLGFGAGAGDTGTQYF. The CDR3 DNA is TGTGCCAGCAGCCTAGGTTTTGGAGCGGGAGCAGGAGACACAGGTACGCAGTATTTT. This rearrangement joins TRBV11-3 to TRBJ2-3; the match to TRBD2 covers 8 bases. The germline CDR1 and CDR2 sequences are SGHNT and YENEEA. The CDR3 extends over 19 amino acids.

As to this clonotype: Mismatch with germline at one junction end may stem from a read error. The chain uses TRBV14 and TRBJ2-2; tentatively, D is TRBD1 or TRBD2 (5 bases each). The germline V gene encodes CDR1 SGHDN and CDR2 FVKESK. The CDR3 extends over 14 amino acids. The CDR3 nucleotides are TGTGCCAGCAGCCCGGGACGGAACACCAGGGAACTGTTTTTT. Protein: CASSPGRNTRELFF.

This clonotype was seen once. This chain links TRBV11-3 with TRBJ1-1; 7 nucleotides line up with TRBD1. In germline, CDR1 is SGHNT, CDR2 YENEEA. After removal of 0 bases from V and 11 bases from J, the junction contained 9 bases not matched to a gene. The CDR3 consists of 14 residues. The DNA of the CDR3 is TGTGCCAGCAGCTTAGAAATAGGGGGCATTGAGGCTTTCTTT. This encodes CASSLEIGGIEAFF.

Comments on this clonotype: Relative to the germline gene, one junction end is altered; a read error may explain this. The chain couples TRBV6-2 or TRBV6-3 to TRBJ2-5; unclear D gene. The CDR3 loop spans 13 amino acids. The germline V gene has CDR1 MNHEY and CDR2 SVGEGT. The CDR3 spells CASRYSTHLTQYF. CDR3 nucleotides: TGTGCCAGCCGTTACTCGACACATCTGACCCAGTACTTT.